This TCR beta chain was obtained from a study of blood T cell repertoires in COVID-19. Across the study: There were acute and convalescent COVID-19 samples, and they came from the United States, Italy and Spain. T cells, B-cell-depleted T cells, or PBMCs supplied cDNA or gDNA.

As handled by the study authors: Reference gene primers were amplified, and this amplification served to estimate nucleated cell counts. TCRdb's copy holds only in-frame clones and misses some; the assay was immunoSEQ multiplex PCR. The DNA gave D and trimming, while V, J and clone size come from that table. This sample yields roughly 320,000 clones, of which approximately 90% are seen a single time; approximately 6% belongs to the top ten. With V trimmed by 5 bases and J by 6 bases, 9 bases remained unmatched. The CDR3 loop spans 17 amino acids. CDR1 SGHNT and CDR2 YENEEA come from the germline V gene.

This TCR was sampled from a woman aged 45-65 years with COVID-19, enrolled during active disease. The sample was peripheral blood. The chain carries TRBV11-3 and TRBJ2-1; 14 bases agree with TRBD2. The CDR3 bases are TGTGCCAGCAGCCAACCCATAGGACTAGCGGGAGGCAATGAGCAGTTCTTC. Its protein product is CASSQPIGLAGGNEQFF.